The rows below give T cell receptor beta chains drawn from one sample of a study of T cell repertoires in cytomegalovirus infection. No antigen has been assigned to these receptors. TCRdb fed the reads into MiXCR, producing one record per CDR3 protein. The table lists around 540,000 distinct CDR3 sequences, 25% to 35% of them singletons. Sequenced here: cultured PBMCs, sampled from culture after CMV antigen stimulation. Source of these receptors: a human donor in good health (CMV status not recorded). Some clones in this sample may be carry-over from other donors' samples. Both conserved end residues are trimmed from each CDR3.

V | CDR3
TRBV28 | ASSFRVGRTLSTDTQY
TRBV19 | ASRSEGRTDTQY
TRBV5-6 | ASSLALAGSLDTQY
TRBV5-4 | ASSLKLSPTDTQY
TRBV7-2 | ASSLGGSGASNQPQH
TRBV4-3 | ASSQRAWTSGRSEQF
TRBV24-1 | ATRSSRLNTEAF
TRBV27 | ASTVTGTGTEAF
TRBV7-9 | ASTITSRGDNQQF
TRBV19 | ASRPPGQGFYNEQF
TRBV9 | ASSDRTSGHRTDTQY
TRBV12-5 | ASGLVAGGYNEQF
TRBV5-1 | ASSFPRTFPHGGQGETQY
TRBV5-1 | ASSFKETRQETQY
TRBV27 | ASSPSALQYNEQF
TRBV7-2 | ASSFDRGRANEQF
TRBV12-3/TRBV12-4 | ASSLETRGETQY
TRBV5-5 | ASSLGQFEKLF
TRBV18 | ASSPSTSGRALDTQY
TRBV19 | ASSDGGRGTDTQY
TRBV7-9 | ASSRGQGRSQPQH
TRBV7-3 | ASSLTGGSPLH
TRBV10-3 | AVKGVEGNEQF